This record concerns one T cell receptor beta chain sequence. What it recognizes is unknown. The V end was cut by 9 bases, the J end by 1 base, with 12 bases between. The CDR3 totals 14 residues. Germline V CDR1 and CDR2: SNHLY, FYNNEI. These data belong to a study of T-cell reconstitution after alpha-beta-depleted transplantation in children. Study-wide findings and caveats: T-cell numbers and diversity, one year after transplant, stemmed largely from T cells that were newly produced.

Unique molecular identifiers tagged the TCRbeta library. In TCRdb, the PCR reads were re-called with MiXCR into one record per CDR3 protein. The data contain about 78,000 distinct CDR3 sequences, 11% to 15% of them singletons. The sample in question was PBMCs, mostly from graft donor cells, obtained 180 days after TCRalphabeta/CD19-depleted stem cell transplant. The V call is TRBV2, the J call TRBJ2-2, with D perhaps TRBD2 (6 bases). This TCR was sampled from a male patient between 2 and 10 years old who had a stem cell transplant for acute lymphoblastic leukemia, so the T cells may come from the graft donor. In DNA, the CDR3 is TGTGCCAGTTCTAGGAGGGAGAACACCGGGGAGCTGTTTTTT. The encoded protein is CASSRRENTGELFF.